The T cell receptor (beta chain) under discussion was sequenced for a study of blood T cell repertoires in COVID-19 (TCRdb year 2020). Some background on the complete study: Samples covering the acute and convalescent phases of COVID-19 were provided by collaborators in the United States, Italy and Spain. The material from the prospective study consisted of cDNA or gDNA derived from T cells, B-cell-depleted T cells, or PBMCs. Subjects who had been exposed to COVID-19, were actively infected with it, or had recovered from it provided the deeply sampled blood TCRbeta repertoires that made up the dataset. A freely available public database, intended as a resource for researchers studying the immune response to SARS-CoV-2, is where the repertoires were released. The samples were drawn from the first 160 participants of the ongoing ImmuneRACE study and from 1,254 subjects provided by 6 global collaborators. Sample metadata almost always included a de-identified subject ID, COVID-19 status, age in years and sex. Where available, HLA class I and class II types were taken from metadata supplied by the sample provider and were not determined by assay-based typing.

The junction carries 11 bases between V and J, which are trimmed by 0 bases and 2 bases respectively. From the cysteine through the phenylalanine, the CDR3 covers 15 amino acids. The kept DNA is CDR3 alone, 45 bases in frame from the first base. CDR1 and CDR2, per the germline V gene, are SGHRS and YFSETQ. TCRbeta CDR3 regions were amplified from genomic DNA using the immunoSEQ Assay, a bias-controlled multiplex PCR. The paper's data handling went like this. Within the assay, amplification of reference gene primers was used to estimate how many nucleated cells each sample contained. To quantify the absolute abundance of each unique TCRbeta CDR3 rearrangement, sequence reads were collapsed and filtered. For each sample, productive Simpson clonality was calculated by taking the square root of Simpson's diversity index across productive rearrangements. TCRdb stores this immuneACCESS table with in-frame sequences only. Part of the clones is absent; in the studies checked, under half of the shortfall reflects unresolved V genes, and no reason is known for the rest. V, J and clone size were drawn from that table, and D and trimming were deduced from the DNA. For this sample there are 220,000 or so clones; around 90% appear just once. About 6.3% of the sample is in the top ten clones.

The full study reports these points: The quantity of clinical and demographic metadata differed by source and by participant and was supplied without curation.

Samples from volunteer blood donors who had recovered from COVID-19 were contributed by a second Seattle source. Whole blood was collected in K2EDTA tubes by collaborating institutions according to the institutions' own protocols. For TCRbeta analysis, collaborators shipped samples in one of three forms: frozen whole blood, isolated PBMCs, or DNA extracted from either of those sample types. Notes on this clone: No antigen is known for it. No much larger clone is present one base from it, and per-base qualities are unavailable.

Sequenced input: peripheral blood. The sequence came from a man aged 55 to 70 who had recovered from COVID-19. This sequence uses TRBV5-1 and TRBJ1-1; a tentative D match to TRBD1 spans 5 bases. CDR3 region: CASSLDQGINTEAFF. The sequenced DNA is TGCGCCAGCAGCTTGGATCAGGGAATAAACACTGAAGCTTTCTTT.